This is a list of T cell receptor beta chains from one sample in a study of CD8+CD57+ T cells in acquired aplastic anemia. TCRdb re-called the reads with MiXCR, one entry per CDR3 protein. The data show roughly 290,000 distinct CDR3 sequences, 45% to 65% seen once. Sequencing was carried out using sorted CD4+, CD8+, or CD8+CD57+ T cells (not recorded which) from PBMCs. These TCRs come from a human donor with aplastic anemia. The CDR3 runs from the conserved cysteine through the conserved F or W. The order of the fields is clone size, D gene, V gene, J gene, CDR3 protein, CDR3 DNA. A D gene is named only where the DNA matches it firmly. Size is stated for part of the rows, as once, few or many counts, or as a class when the clone is expanded.

clone size: .; D gene: .; V gene: TRBV7-2; J gene: TRBJ1-1; CDR3 protein: CASSDGGFGNTEAFF; CDR3 DNA: TGTGCCAGCAGCGACGGTGGGTTCGGGAACACTGAAGCTTTCTTT
clone size: many; D gene: .; V gene: TRBV5-6; J gene: TRBJ1-5; CDR3 protein: CASSLFQGNQPQHF; CDR3 DNA: TGTGCCAGCAGCTTGTTCCAGGGCAATCAGCCCCAGCATTTT
clone size: many; D gene: .; V gene: TRBV11-2; J gene: TRBJ2-1; CDR3 protein: CASSPFDEQFF; CDR3 DNA: TGTGCCAGCAGCCCTTTTGATGAGCAGTTCTTC
clone size: few; D gene: .; V gene: TRBV12-3/TRBV12-4; J gene: TRBJ1-2; CDR3 protein: CASSSLGYGYTF; CDR3 DNA: TGTGCCAGCAGTTCCCTAGGCTATGGCTACACCTTC
clone size: .; D gene: TRBD2; V gene: TRBV6-2/TRBV6-3; J gene: TRBJ2-7; CDR3 protein: CASRIERGESYEQYF; CDR3 DNA: TGTGCCAGCAGAATCGAGCGGGGGGAATCCTACGAGCAGTACTTC
clone size: .; D gene: .; V gene: TRBV4-1; J gene: TRBJ2-7; CDR3 protein: CASSQDRPGRYEQHF; CDR3 DNA: TGCGCCAGCAGCCAAGATCGACCAGGGAGGTACGAGCAGCACTTC
clone size: .; D gene: .; V gene: TRBV5-1; J gene: TRBJ2-5; CDR3 protein: CASGSYPGETQYF; CDR3 DNA: TGCGCCAGCGGCTCTTATCCGGGGGAGACCCAGTACTTC
clone size: .; D gene: TRBD1; V gene: TRBV7-3; J gene: TRBJ2-5; CDR3 protein: CASSLTIWTGIGETQYF; CDR3 DNA: TGTGCCAGCAGCTTAACGATCTGGACAGGGATTGGGGAGACCCAGTACTTC
clone size: .; D gene: .; V gene: TRBV5-1; J gene: TRBJ2-7; CDR3 protein: CASSLEGQFYEQYF; CDR3 DNA: TGCGCCAGCAGCTTGGAGGGGCAGTTCTACGAGCAGTACTTC
clone size: .; D gene: .; V gene: TRBV6-5; J gene: TRBJ2-1; CDR3 protein: CASKRYNEQFF; CDR3 DNA: TGTGCCAGCAAGCGGTACAATGAGCAGTTCTTC
clone size: .; D gene: TRBD1; V gene: TRBV9; J gene: TRBJ2-7; CDR3 protein: CASSAQGFSYEQYF; CDR3 DNA: TGTGCCAGCAGCGCACAGGGGTTCTCCTACGAGCAGTACTTC
clone size: .; D gene: TRBD2; V gene: TRBV7-2; J gene: TRBJ2-1; CDR3 protein: CASSFQGTSGGVDEQFF; CDR3 DNA: TGTGCCAGCAGCTTTCAAGGGACTAGCGGTGGGGTCGATGAGCAGTTCTTC
clone size: .; D gene: TRBD2; V gene: TRBV5-1; J gene: TRBJ2-1; CDR3 protein: CASSQTLAGGRHEQFF; CDR3 DNA: TGCGCCAGCAGCCAAACACTAGCGGGAGGGCGCCATGAGCAGTTCTTC
clone size: .; D gene: TRBD1; V gene: TRBV29-1; J gene: TRBJ2-6; CDR3 protein: CSVEDRTGGYSGANVLTF; CDR3 DNA: TGCAGCGTTGAAGATCGAACAGGGGGATACTCTGGGGCCAACGTCCTGACTTTC
clone size: many; D gene: .; V gene: TRBV20-1; J gene: TRBJ1-6; CDR3 protein: CSARALGSSPLHF; CDR3 DNA: TGCAGTGCTAGAGCCCTTGGGAGTTCACCCCTCCACTTT
clone size: many; D gene: .; V gene: TRBV7-9; J gene: TRBJ2-1; CDR3 protein: CASSLGAGHTYNEQFF; CDR3 DNA: TGTGCCAGCAGCTTAGGAGCGGGACATACTTACAATGAGCAGTTCTTC
clone size: many; D gene: .; V gene: TRBV6-5; J gene: TRBJ1-5; CDR3 protein: CASSLDSRHSNQPQHF; CDR3 DNA: TGTGCCAGCAGTCTGGACAGTCGACATAGCAATCAGCCCCAGCATTTT
clone size: .; D gene: .; V gene: TRBV5-1; J gene: TRBJ1-1; CDR3 protein: CASSLGLAGNTEAFF; CDR3 DNA: TGCGCCAGCAGCTTGGGATTGGCAGGGAACACTGAAGCTTTCTTT
clone size: .; D gene: .; V gene: TRBV7-6; J gene: TRBJ1-2; CDR3 protein: CASSPPTNYGHTF; CDR3 DNA: TGTGCCAGCAGCCCACCGACTAACTATGGCCACACCTTC
clone size: many; D gene: TRBD1; V gene: TRBV20-1; J gene: TRBJ1-1; CDR3 protein: CSAGGQGGTEAFF; CDR3 DNA: TGCAGTGCTGGGGGACAGGGGGGCACTGAAGCTTTCTTT
clone size: .; D gene: .; V gene: TRBV6-5; J gene: TRBJ2-2; CDR3 protein: CASSRKRTSNNGELFF; CDR3 DNA: TGTGCCAGCAGTCGCAAGAGGACGTCGAACAACGGGGAGCTGTTTTTT
clone size: .; D gene: .; V gene: TRBV5-1; J gene: TRBJ2-5; CDR3 protein: CASSPSSKETQYF; CDR3 DNA: TGCGCCAGCAGCCCCAGCAGTAAAGAGACCCAGTACTTC
clone size: .; D gene: .; V gene: TRBV19; J gene: TRBJ2-5; CDR3 protein: CATKWGSLTSLRKTQYF; CDR3 DNA: TGTGCCACTAAATGGGGAAGCCTTACTAGTCTACGAAAGACCCAGTACTTC
clone size: .; D gene: .; V gene: TRBV15; J gene: TRBJ1-1; CDR3 protein: CATSRDSAGKPKAFF; CDR3 DNA: TGTGCCACCAGCAGGGACAGCGCTGGGAAGCCAAAGGCTTTCTTT
clone size: .; D gene: TRBD1; V gene: TRBV10-3; J gene: TRBJ2-1; CDR3 protein: CAISETGTGERNEQFF; CDR3 DNA: TGTGCCATCAGTGAGACCGGGACAGGGGAGAGGAATGAGCAGTTCTTC
clone size: .; D gene: .; V gene: TRBV15; J gene: TRBJ1-3; CDR3 protein: CATSKTAFSGNTIYF; CDR3 DNA: TGTGCCACCAGCAAGACAGCGTTCTCTGGAAACACCATATATTTT
clone size: .; D gene: .; V gene: TRBV30; J gene: TRBJ1-1; CDR3 protein: CAWNPGREAFF; CDR3 DNA: TGTGCCTGGAATCCGGGGAGAGAAGCTTTCTTT
clone size: .; D gene: .; V gene: TRBV10-3; J gene: TRBJ2-1; CDR3 protein: CAIKPSNSYNEQFF; CDR3 DNA: TGTGCCATCAAACCGTCCAACTCCTACAATGAGCAGTTCTTC
clone size: .; D gene: TRBD1; V gene: TRBV2; J gene: TRBJ1-5; CDR3 protein: CASTRTGGRQPQHF; CDR3 DNA: TGTGCCAGCACCCGAACAGGGGGCAGACAGCCCCAGCATTTT
clone size: few; D gene: .; V gene: TRBV20-1; J gene: TRBJ1-5; CDR3 protein: CSARGPGLMNQPQHF; CDR3 DNA: TGCAGTGCTAGAGGCCCGGGACTGATGAATCAGCCCCAGCATTTT
clone size: .; D gene: .; V gene: TRBV5-4; J gene: TRBJ2-2; CDR3 protein: CASSKPGQNTGELFF; CDR3 DNA: TGTGCCAGCAGCAAGCCGGGACAGAACACCGGGGAGCTGTTTTTT
clone size: .; D gene: TRBD1; V gene: TRBV14; J gene: TRBJ2-5; CDR3 protein: CASSRWTGSEETQYF; CDR3 DNA: TGTGCCAGCAGCCGCTGGACAGGGAGTGAGGAGACCCAGTACTTC
clone size: .; D gene: .; V gene: TRBV5-1; J gene: TRBJ2-3; CDR3 protein: CASSSRVQASTDTQYF; CDR3 DNA: TGCGCCAGCAGCTCCCGCGTTCAGGCAAGCACAGATACGCAGTATTTT
clone size: .; D gene: .; V gene: TRBV9; J gene: TRBJ1-1; CDR3 protein: CASSTGPEAFF; CDR3 DNA: TGTGCCAGCAGTACAGGCCCTGAAGCTTTCTTT
clone size: once; D gene: .; V gene: TRBV15; J gene: TRBJ2-2; CDR3 protein: CATSRDGELFF; CDR3 DNA: TGTGCCACCAGCAGAGATGGGGAGCTGTTTTTT
clone size: .; D gene: .; V gene: TRBV9; J gene: TRBJ2-1; CDR3 protein: CASSVEGALAHSYNEQFF; CDR3 DNA: TGTGCCAGCAGCGTAGAGGGCGCGCTGGCACATTCCTACAATGAGCAGTTCTTC
clone size: .; D gene: .; V gene: TRBV2; J gene: TRBJ1-6; CDR3 protein: CASRPGLNNSPLHF; CDR3 DNA: TGTGCCAGCAGACCTGGATTAAATAATTCACCCCTCCACTTT
clone size: .; D gene: .; V gene: TRBV7-8; J gene: TRBJ1-1; CDR3 protein: CASSFSQGSGAEAFF; CDR3 DNA: TGTGCCAGCAGTTTCAGTCAGGGATCGGGCGCTGAAGCTTTCTTT